The rows below give T cell receptor beta chains drawn from one sample of a study of tumor-infiltrating lymphocytes in localized non-small cell lung cancer. Data came from immunoSEQ multiplex PCR; TCRdb stores just in-frame clones and leaves some out. The table shows about 7,000 clones, with around three quarters occurring only once. Sequencing input: uninvolved lung tissue not adjacent to the tumor. The receptors derive from a human donor with non-small cell lung cancer. The CDR3 runs from the conserved cysteine through the conserved F or W. D genes are given only for firm matches. For some rows the clone size is stated as once, few or many, or as a class when expanded; others skip it.

TRBJ2-2 | . | TRBV19 | . | TGTGCCAGTAGTATGCAGGGCCGGGTGACCGGGGAGCTGTTTTTT | CASSMQGRVTGELFF
TRBJ2-7 | . | TRBV6-5 | TRBD2 | TGTGCCAGCAGTTGGGGCGGTCGGGGGGGCGAACAGTACTTC | CASSWGGRGGEQYF
TRBJ2-2 | large | TRBV4-2 | TRBD1 | TGTGCCAGCAGCCAGGGACAGGGGAACACCGGGGAGCTGTTTTTT | CASSQGQGNTGELFF
TRBJ2-2 | once | TRBV7-3 | . | TGTGCCAGCAGCTTAACGGGGGGGAACACCGGGGAGCTGTTTTTT | CASSLTGGNTGELFF
TRBJ2-5 | . | TRBV5-6 | TRBD1 | TGTGCCAGCAGCACCTGGACAGGCACGGAGACCCAGTACTTC | CASSTWTGTETQYF
TRBJ2-5 | . | TRBV7-8 | . | TGTGCCAGCAGCTTTTCGGACGCAAACAGGGAGACCCAGTACTTC | CASSFSDANRETQYF
TRBJ1-1 | . | TRBV4-2 | . | TGTGCCAGCAGCCAAGATCCCTCAATGGGCACTGAAGCTTTCTTT | CASSQDPSMGTEAFF
TRBJ1-6 | once | TRBV6-5 | . | TGTGCCAGCACCTATGGGAACGAAAATTCACCCCTCCACTTT | CASTYGNENSPLHF
TRBJ2-7 | once | TRBV5-5 | TRBD1 | TGTGCCAGCAGCTTGAAACCGGGACAGTCCCTCTACGAGCAGTACTTC | CASSLKPGQSLYEQYF
TRBJ1-1 | . | TRBV28 | . | TGTGCCAGCAGTTTGCCCCCAACAGGGTTGGCTTTCTTT | CASSLPPTGLAFF
TRBJ2-3 | . | TRBV30 | TRBD2 | TGTGCCTACCTTGGAGCGGGGGTCACGAATACGCAGTATTTT | CAYLGAGVTNTQYF
TRBJ2-2 | . | TRBV4-3 | . | TGCGCCAGCAGCCAAGATGAACGGGCCGGGGAGCTGTTTTTT | CASSQDERAGELFF
TRBJ1-5 | . | TRBV28 | . | TGTGCCAGCAGTTTATTGGGGAACGGACTAAATCAGCCCCAGCATTTT | CASSLLGNGLNQPQHF
TRBJ2-7 | . | TRBV27 | TRBD1 | TGTGCCAGCAGTTTAGGGACAGCCTACGAGCAGTACTTC | CASSLGTAYEQYF
TRBJ2-7 | . | TRBV27 | TRBD2 | TGTGCCAGCAGTTCCCTCGCCGCGGGGGACCTCGAGCAGTACTTC | CASSSLAAGDLEQYF
TRBJ2-5 | . | TRBV12-5 | TRBD2 | TGTGCTAGTGGCCCCGGACTAGCGGTGAAAGAGACCCAGTACTTC | CASGPGLAVKETQYF
TRBJ1-1 | . | TRBV5-1 | TRBD1 | TGCGCCAGCAGCTTGGAGGACAGGGATCGTGCTTTCTTT | CASSLEDRDRAFF
TRBJ2-2 | . | TRBV14 | TRBD2 | TGTGCCAGCAGCCGTCGGGGGGGCCCGGGCACCGGGGAGCTGTTTTTT | CASSRRGGPGTGELFF
TRBJ2-2 | few | TRBV6-4 | . | TGTGCCAGCAGCGCTCAGGGGAACGGGGAGCTGTTTTTT | CASSAQGNGELFF
TRBJ1-6 | . | TRBV28 | . | TGTGCCAGCAGTTATCCCGCGAGCTCCTATAATTCACCCCTCCACTTT | CASSYPASSYNSPLHF
TRBJ2-7 | . | TRBV7-8 | . | TGTGCCAGCAGCTTAGGGCCCAGGGGGGATGATCAGCAGTACTTC | CASSLGPRGDDQQYF
TRBJ1-4 | . | TRBV21-1 | . | TGTGCCAGCAGCAAAACGGTCACAGGGGCCTACTTTGGGCCAGATGATGAAAAACTGTTTTTT | CASSKTVTGAYFGPDDEKLFF
TRBJ2-4 | . | TRBV7-2 | TRBD2 | TGTGCCAGCAGCTTAGAGGTAGCGGGGTGGGACATTCAGTACTTC | CASSLEVAGWDIQYF
TRBJ2-1 | . | TRBV4-2 | TRBD2 | TGTGCCAGCAGCCAAACCTCAGCGGGGGGGCGTAATGAGCAGTTCTTC | CASSQTSAGGRNEQFF
TRBJ1-1 | . | TRBV7-9 | TRBD1 | TGTGCCAGCAGCCTCGGACAGGGTAACACTGAAGCTTTCTTT | CASSLGQGNTEAFF
TRBJ2-1 | . | TRBV7-3 | . | TGTGCCAGCAGCTCCCAGGGGAGGGCTTGGAATGAGCAGTTCTTC | CASSSQGRAWNEQFF
TRBJ1-5 | . | TRBV4-2 | . | TGTGCCAGCAGCCAAGATCTTCGGGAAAATCAGCCCCAGCATTTT | CASSQDLRENQPQHF
TRBJ2-1 | . | TRBV29-1 | TRBD2 | TGCAGCTGTAAGACTAGCTGGGGGGAGAATGAGCAGTTCTTC | CSCKTSWGENEQFF
TRBJ2-7 | . | TRBV30 | TRBD1 | TGTGCCTGGAGTGTGGGGACAGGGAGGTACGAGCAGTACTTC | CAWSVGTGRYEQYF
TRBJ2-1 | . | TRBV27 | . | TGTGCCAGCAGTTTAGGTAACAGGAACAATGAGCAGTTCTTC | CASSLGNRNNEQFF
TRBJ1-3 | . | TRBV13 | . | TGTGCCAGCAGCACCCGTACCCACACAGGGAAGGAGGAGAACACCATATATTTT | CASSTRTHTGKEENTIYF
TRBJ2-1 | . | TRBV6-1 | . | TGTGCCAGCAGTGAATGGGGTCAATACAATGAGCAGTTCTTC | CASSEWGQYNEQFF
TRBJ2-6 | . | TRBV15 | . | TGTGCCACCAGCGGGGGAGGGGGCTCTGGGGCCAACGTCCTGACTTTC | CATSGGGGSGANVLTF
TRBJ2-1 | . | TRBV6-5 | . | TGTGCCAGCAGTTCGCACGATGGGTCTTCCAATGAGCAGTTCTTC | CASSSHDGSSNEQFF
TRBJ1-5 | . | TRBV19 | . | TGTGCCAGTAGTATAGGGGAGGGCCAGGGGCCCCAGCATTTT | CASSIGEGQGPQHF
TRBJ2-7 | . | TRBV29-1 | TRBD2 | TGCAGCGTTGAAGATCCGACTAGCGGGGTGTTCGAGCAGTACTTC | CSVEDPTSGVFEQYF
TRBJ1-2 | . | TRBV29-1 | . | TGCAGCGTTGTCGGGGGAGGCTACACCTTC | CSVVGGGYTF